This is a list of T cell receptor beta chains from one sample in a study of human T cells and chemical hapten exposure. TCRdb recomputed calls from the RACE reads with MiXCR, one row per CDR3 protein. The sample has roughly 180,000 distinct CDR3 sequences, about 15% seen once; the top ten hold about 1.7%. Sample: whole blood, taken in connection with sensitization to the hapten diphenylcyclopropenone (DPC). Receptor source: a woman in her twenties or thirties with alopecia areata. Some clones in this sample may be carry-over from other donors' samples. CDR3s leave out the opening cysteine and the closing phenylalanine or tryptophan. Each record gives: J gene, V gene, CDR3 protein.

TRBJ2-7,TRBV28,ATFGAEGLSYEQY
TRBJ2-4,TRBV13,ASSLGRLLAKNIQY
TRBJ1-2,TRBV25-1,ASIRQGTNYGYT
TRBJ1-3,TRBV18,ASSPGQARSGNTIY
TRBJ1-3,TRBV11-2,ASSLDAASSGNTIY
TRBJ1-2,TRBV7-2,ASSSTTGAGFYGYT
TRBJ2-3,TRBV27,ASSPTFTDTQY
TRBJ2-3,TRBV18,ASSLDRVKDTQY
TRBJ2-5,TRBV4-2,ASSQVGSSGGRSQETQY
TRBJ2-7,TRBV7-2,ASSLVQGTHEQY
TRBJ2-3,TRBV29-1,SVESSGGSIDTQY
TRBJ1-1,TRBV28,ASSRYNVEAF
TRBJ2-1,TRBV5-1,ASSLGTSEQF
TRBJ2-1,TRBV7-9,ASSFSSGTMTYNEQF
TRBJ2-7,TRBV7-2,ASSLGGSAYEQY
TRBJ2-7,TRBV7-9,ASSAQGASYEQY
TRBJ1-6,TRBV5-5,ASSLGGTGNSPLH
TRBJ2-1,TRBV5-1,ASSLIWTSGRSTPYNEQF
TRBJ2-2,TRBV5-5,ASSRGTSNTGELF
TRBJ2-7,TRBV7-2,ASSLGYGWNYEQY
TRBJ2-3,TRBV13,ASSRRGDTQY
TRBJ1-4,TRBV10-3,AISNGEKLF
TRBJ2-3,TRBV7-2,ASSRTTKDTQY
TRBJ1-2,TRBV6-5,ASSSGDSADGYT
TRBJ2-7,TRBV6-1,ASSGQTSGFAEQY
TRBJ2-5,TRBV11-3,ASSLAQETQY
TRBJ1-1,TRBV11-1,ASRPGQGEANTEAF
TRBJ1-2,TRBV29-1,SVEVNNYGYT
TRBJ2-3,TRBV5-4,ASSPRTSGSTDTQY
TRBJ2-3,TRBV10-2,ASSETERDWTDTQY
TRBJ2-2,TRBV30,AWRGRQNTGELF
TRBJ2-4,TRBV12-3/TRBV12-4,ASSLAGGLAKNIQY
TRBJ1-4,TRBV7-2,ASSSRDRSPGKLF
TRBJ2-4,TRBV29-1,SVVPLNQNIQY
TRBJ2-1,TRBV6-6,ASSWGTRLNEQF
TRBJ2-3,TRBV6-6,ASSYSLSGGVTDTQY
TRBJ1-6,TRBV10-2,ASSGPLSPLH
TRBJ2-5,TRBV20-1,SARDEETQY
TRBJ2-5,TRBV21-1,ASSAPGTSGRRKRETQY
TRBJ1-5,TRBV3-1,ASSRVGDQPQH
TRBJ1-1,TRBV18,ASSLQGGTSF
TRBJ1-2,TRBV3-1,ASSPDMAFGYT
TRBJ2-5,TRBV9,ASSIGTDARETQY